The source of this TCR beta chain is a study of blood T cells in healthy people across ages. Germline V lookup: CDR1 MNHEY, CDR2 SVGAGI. The CDR3 spans 14 residues. The V end was cut by 11 bases, the J end by 3 bases, with 19 bases between. Together with a sample-barcoded 5' primer, a J-beta primer mix was included in a second PCR lasting about 6 to 11 cycles. TCRdb reprocessed the 5' RACE reads with MiXCR, giving one entry per CDR3 protein. The table has roughly 500,000 distinct CDR3 sequences, 25% to 30% seen once. The sample comprised blood. This TCR was sampled from a woman in her sixties or seventies in good health. This rearrangement joins TRBV6-5 to TRBJ1-1; possibly TRBD1 for D (5 bases). The CDR3 coding sequence is TGTGCCTGCGGGACCTGGCTCAGGGACACTGAAGCTTTCTTT. Its translation: CACGTWLRDTEAFF.